The rows below give T cell receptor beta chains drawn from one sample of a study of T cells after yellow fever vaccination. TCRdb independently ran MiXCR on the 5' RACE reads; one entry per CDR3 protein. The sample shows some 350,000 distinct CDR3 sequences, approximately 4.2% of them seen only once. This specimen consisted of PBMCs, obtained 5 days after the yellow fever booster vaccination. The receptor set was obtained from a man between 18 and 35 years old who received the YFV17D yellow fever vaccine. The CDR3 runs from the conserved cysteine through the conserved F or W. The order of the fields is V gene, D gene, CDR3 length, J gene, clone size, CDR3 protein, CDR3 DNA. The D gene is left open where the match is weak. Clone size, where shown, is once, few, many, or a class for clones that have expanded.

TRBV5-6	-	13	TRBJ2-5	many	CASSLWLGETQYF	TGTGCCAGCAGCTTGTGGCTTGGAGAGACCCAGTACTTC
TRBV7-9	-	13	TRBJ1-2	-	CASSTEPLRGYTF	TGTGCCAGCAGCACGGAGCCGCTACGAGGCTACACCTTC
TRBV7-6	TRBD1	15	TRBJ2-7	many	CASSLAGTGAYEQYF	TGTGCCAGCAGCTTGGCCGGGACAGGGGCCTACGAGCAGTACTTC
TRBV27	-	15	TRBJ2-2	many	CASSFQGGDTGELFF	TGTGCCAGCAGTTTCCAAGGGGGGGACACCGGGGAGCTGTTTTTT
TRBV16	-	14	TRBJ2-7	many	CASSQFDSSYEQYF	TGTGCCAGCAGCCAATTCGACAGTTCCTACGAGCAGTACTTC
TRBV4-1	-	14	TRBJ1-5	many	CASSQENGGQPQHF	TGCGCCAGCAGCCAAGAAAATGGGGGGCAGCCCCAGCATTTT
TRBV11-2	-	12	TRBJ2-5	few	CASSLPAETQCF	TGTGCCAGCAGCTTACCGGCCGAGACCCAGTGCTTC
TRBV9	TRBD2	15	TRBJ2-1	many	CASGRGGMGVNEQFF	TGTGCCAGCGGCCGCGGGGGGATGGGGGTCAATGAGCAGTTCTTC
TRBV4-1	TRBD2	16	TRBJ2-3	-	CASSQGPSGSTDTQYF	TGCGCCAGCAGCCAAGGGCCTAGCGGGAGCACAGATACGCAGTATTTT
TRBV20-1	-	15	TRBJ2-5	few	CSARGAKDGEETQYF	TGCAGTGCTAGAGGGGCGAAGGACGGGGAAGAGACCCAGTACTTC
TRBV5-8	-	12	TRBJ2-1	few	CASSPQGLEQFF	TGTGCCAGCAGCCCACAAGGCCTTGAGCAGTTCTTC
TRBV6-1	TRBD2	19	TRBJ2-1	-	CASTGLAGGTYGVYNEQFF	TGTGCCAGCACCGGACTAGCGGGGGGTACTTACGGAGTTTACAATGAGCAGTTCTTC
TRBV6-5	-	15	TRBJ2-7	few	CASSYSPTAPYEQYF	TGTGCCAGCAGTTACTCGCCGACAGCGCCCTACGAGCAGTACTTC
TRBV20-1	-	17	TRBJ1-4	-	CSAGRLGRLATNEKLFF	TGCAGTGCTGGAAGATTGGGGCGGCTTGCAACTAATGAAAAACTGTTTTTT
TRBV29-1	-	12	TRBJ2-5	few	CSVDVRGETQYF	TGCAGCGTTGATGTTCGAGGGGAGACCCAGTACTTC
TRBV10-1	TRBD1	15	TRBJ2-7	-	CASSDPRTGGYEQYF	TGCGCCAGCAGTGACCCTCGGACAGGGGGTTACGAGCAGTACTTC
TRBV4-1	-	15	TRBJ2-7	many	CASSQVSGTGYEQYF	TGCGCCAGCAGCCAAGTTTCAGGGACTGGCTACGAGCAGTACTTC
TRBV6-2/TRBV6-3	-	14	TRBJ2-3	few	CASSPLNDIDTQYF	TGTGCCAGCAGTCCACTAAATGACATAGATACGCAGTATTTT
TRBV7-3	-	15	TRBJ2-1	few	CASSGQPAGGSEQFF	TGTGCCAGCAGCGGCCAACCCGCCGGTGGCTCAGAGCAGTTCTTC
TRBV5-1	-	15	TRBJ2-7	many	CASSYDPGRNYEQYF	TGCGCCAGCAGCTACGACCCGGGACGGAACTACGAGCAGTACTTC
TRBV20-1	-	11	TRBJ2-3	few	CSGMGVDTQYF	TGCAGTGGAATGGGGGTAGATACGCAGTATTTT
TRBV4-1	-	14	TRBJ1-2	few	CASSQFVTRGGYTF	TGCGCCAGCAGCCAGTTTGTCACCCGAGGAGGCTACACCTTC
TRBV7-2	-	17	TRBJ1-2	few	CASSPPLAAPANYGYTF	TGTGCCAGCAGCCCTCCCCTGGCCGCCCCAGCTAACTATGGCTACACCTTC
TRBV20-1	TRBD1	15	TRBJ1-1	few	CSARDPGTGGTEAFF	TGCAGTGCTAGAGATCCTGGGACAGGGGGGACTGAAGCTTTCTTT